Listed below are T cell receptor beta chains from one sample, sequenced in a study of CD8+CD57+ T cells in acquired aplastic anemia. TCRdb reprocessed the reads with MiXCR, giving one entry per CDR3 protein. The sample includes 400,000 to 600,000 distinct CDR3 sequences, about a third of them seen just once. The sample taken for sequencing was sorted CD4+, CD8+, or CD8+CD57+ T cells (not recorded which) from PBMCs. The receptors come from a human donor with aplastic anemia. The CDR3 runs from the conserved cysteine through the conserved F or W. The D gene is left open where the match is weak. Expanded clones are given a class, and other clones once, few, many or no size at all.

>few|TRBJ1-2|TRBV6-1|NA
TGTGCCAGCAGTGAAAGGGGCAGGCTGGATGGCTACACCTTC
CASSERGRLDGYTF
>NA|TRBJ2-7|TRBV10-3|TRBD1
TGTGCCAGCAGTGAAAATGCAGGGGGAAGTTACGAGCAGTACTTC
CASSENAGGSYEQYF
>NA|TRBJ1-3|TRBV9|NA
TGTGCCAGCAGCCCCCGGTGGGGCTCTGGAAACACCATATATTTT
CASSPRWGSGNTIYF
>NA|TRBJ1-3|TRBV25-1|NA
TGTGCCAGCAGCCAAGATCGACTACCAGGAAACACCATATATTTT
CASSQDRLPGNTIYF
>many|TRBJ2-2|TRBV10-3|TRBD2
TGTGCCATCAGACCCGGGACTAGCGGCACCGGGGAGCTGTTTTTT
CAIRPGTSGTGELFF
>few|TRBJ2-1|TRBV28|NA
TGTGCCAGCAGCCTAGGGCGGCGGGGTGAGCAGTTCTTC
CASSLGRRGEQFF
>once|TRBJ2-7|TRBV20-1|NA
TGCAGTGCCGACTCCTACGAGCAGTACTTC
CSADSYEQYF
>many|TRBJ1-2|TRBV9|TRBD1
TGTGCCAGCAGCGTAGCACCACAGGGGAGTGTCGATGGCTACACCTTC
CASSVAPQGSVDGYTF
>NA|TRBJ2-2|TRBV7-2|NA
TGTGCCAGCCAAATGTTATGGGGAGGCACCGGGGAGCTGTTTTTT
CASQMLWGGTGELFF
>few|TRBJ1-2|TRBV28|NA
TGTGCCAGCAGTTTAGGCAGGGTCCGTACTAACTATGGCTACACCTTC
CASSLGRVRTNYGYTF
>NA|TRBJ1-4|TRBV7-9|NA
TGTGCCAGCAGCTTAGCGGGCGCAACTAATGAAAAACTGTTTTTT
CASSLAGATNEKLFF
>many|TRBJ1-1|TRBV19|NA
TGTGCCAGTAGCTCAACAGGGTGGAACACTGAAGCTTTCTTT
CASSSTGWNTEAFF